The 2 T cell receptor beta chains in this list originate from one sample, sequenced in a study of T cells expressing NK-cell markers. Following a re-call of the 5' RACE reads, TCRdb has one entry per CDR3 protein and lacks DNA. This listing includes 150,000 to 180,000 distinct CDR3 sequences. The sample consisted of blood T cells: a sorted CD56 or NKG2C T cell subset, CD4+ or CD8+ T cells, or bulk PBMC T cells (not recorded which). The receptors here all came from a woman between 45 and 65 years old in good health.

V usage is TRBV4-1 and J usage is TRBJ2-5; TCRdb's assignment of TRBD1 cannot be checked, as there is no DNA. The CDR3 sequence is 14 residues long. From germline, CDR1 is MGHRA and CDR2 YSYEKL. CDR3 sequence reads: CASSQEPLLETQYF.

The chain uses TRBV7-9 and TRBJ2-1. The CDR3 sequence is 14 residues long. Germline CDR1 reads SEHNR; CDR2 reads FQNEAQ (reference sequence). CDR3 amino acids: CASSFESSYNEQFF.